This T cell receptor (beta chain) was recovered during a study of blood T cell repertoires in COVID-19. As for the study in general: The United States, Italy and Spain were the sources of the acute and convalescent COVID-19 samples. PBMCs, B-cell-depleted T cells, or T cells were the source of the cDNA or gDNA that made up the material.

CDR3 length: 17 residues. The V and J ends lost 0 bases and 4 bases respectively, with 16 bases between them. From germline, CDR1 is MGHRA and CDR2 YSYEKL. Using immunoSEQ multiplex PCR, the repertoire was profiled, and TCRdb retains in-frame clones only, with some absent. Here the sample spans some 56,000 clones, under 90% being singletons. The specimen sequenced was peripheral blood. This chain connects TRBV4-1 to TRBJ1-5; D gene unclear. The TCR originated in a woman aged 80 or older with acute or convalescent COVID-19. CDR3 nucleotide sequence: TGCGCCAGCAGCCAAGATCTATTCCGGCGGGAAAATCAGCCCCAGCATTTT. Amino acid sequence: CASSQDLFRRENQPQHF.